This entry lists 32 T cell receptor beta chains sequenced from one sample in a study of cytomegalovirus exposure and HLA in healthy donors. PCR was performed using 60 Vbeta and 13 Jbeta primers. Clones were sequenced by immunoSEQ multiplex PCR, and TCRdb holds only the in-frame ones, with some missing. The sample contains roughly 100,000 clones, around three quarters of which appear only once. Sequencing input: PBMCs. Every receptor here comes from a man aged 45 to 65 in good health and CMV-seropositive.

V usage is TRBV2 and J usage is TRBJ1-4, with 9 bases lining up with TRBD1. This CDR3 region has 15 residues. CDR1 is SNHLY and CDR2 is FYNNEI in the germline V gene. The V segment lost 6 bases and the J segment 0 bases; nucleotides outside the gene matches: 2. The CDR3 coding sequence is TGTGCCAGCAGGGGACAGGGAGCAACTAATGAAAAACTGTTTTTT. Amino acid sequence: CASRGQGATNEKLFF.

The J gene is TRBJ2-3, the V gene TRBV7-2; 13 bases align to TRBD2. J lost 3 bases, V lost 4 bases, and 1 base had no gene match. Germline V gene sequence: CDR1 SGHTA, CDR2 FQGNSA. The CDR3 has 15 amino acids. The CDR3 bases are TGTGCCAGCAGCTCGGGACTAGCGGGAACAGATACGCAGTATTTT. Its protein is CASSSGLAGTDTQYF.

The chain combines TRBV28 with TRBJ2-3; TRBD1 agrees at 9 bases. The CDR3 sequence is 17 residues long. The V and J ends lost 2 bases and 0 bases, in that order; junction bases with no gene match: 6. Germline loops: CDR1 MDHEN, CDR2 SYDVKM. CDR3 in DNA: TGTGCCAGCAGTTTAACCGGGACAGGGACTAGCACAGATACGCAGTATTTT. This codes for CASSLTGTGTSTDTQYF. Drawing the rest from reference TRBV28 and TRBJ2-3, the complete variable domain is DVKVTQSSRYLVKRTGEKVFLECVQDMDHENMFWYRQDPGLGLRLIYFSYDVKMKEKGDIPEGYSVSREKKERFSLILESASTNQTSMYLCASSLTGTGTSTDTQYFGPGTRLTVL.

This chain connects TRBV10-3 to TRBJ2-5; no reliable D call. The DNA end is a closer match to TRBJ2-7, so the J assignment may be wrong. Looked up from germline, CDR1 is ENHRY and CDR2 is SYGVKD. The CDR3 is 13 residues long. CDR3 in amino acids: CAITSSPSYEQYF. CDR3 nucleotide sequence: TGTGCCATCACCTCGAGTCCTTCCTACGAGCAGTACTTC.

The chain recombines TRBV6-1 with TRBJ2-7; 9 bases agree with TRBD1. The V gene end was trimmed by 8 bases and the J gene end by 4 bases; junction bases not matched to a gene: 6. Germline values: CDR1 MNHNS, CDR2 SASEGT. This CDR3 is 13 amino acids long. The CDR3 here is CASGWDREYEQYF. CDR3 coding DNA: TGTGCCAGCGGATGGGACAGGGAATACGAGCAGTACTTC.

The chain couples TRBV6-5 to TRBJ2-1; the D is unclear. This CDR3 is built from 12 residues. The germline V gene encodes CDR1 MNHEY and CDR2 SVGAGI. V shed 7 bases and J shed 9 bases, with 13 bases lying between them. This chain's CDR3 is CASTNPGGEQFF. CDR3 in DNA: TGTGCCAGCACCAATCCCGGCGGTGAGCAGTTCTTC.

This chain joins TRBV6-1 and TRBJ2-5; 12 bases are shared with TRBD2. The V gene end was trimmed by 0 bases and the J gene end by 5 bases; junction bases not matched to a gene: 10. The germline gives CDR1 MNHNS, CDR2 SASEGT. CDR3 size: 18 residues. CDR3 bases: TGTGCCAGCAGTGAAGCGCAGGAGACTAGCGGGAGTGTGGAGACCCAGTACTTC. It is translated as CASSEAQETSGSVETQYF.

The rearrangement links TRBV19 to TRBJ1-5; 8 bases fit TRBD1. Germline trimming cut 7 bases from V and 6 bases from J; bases unmatched to any gene: 14. The germline V gene has CDR1 LNHDA and CDR2 SQIVND (reference sequence). The CDR3 is 16 amino acids. This CDR3 reads CASTRRGQGAGQPQHF. CDR3 DNA: TGTGCCAGTACTAGGCGAGGACAGGGCGCGGGTCAGCCCCAGCATTTT. Supplemented by reference TRBV19 and TRBJ1-5, the full variable domain reads DGGITQSPKYLFRKEGQNVTLSCEQNLNHDAMYWYRQDPGQGLRLIYYSQIVNDFQKGDIAEGYSVSREKKESFPLTVTSAQKNPTAFYLCASTRRGQGAGQPQHFGDGTRLSIL.

This chain joins TRBV6-5 and TRBJ1-4, with D maybe TRBD1 (6 bases). CDR1 and CDR2 from the germline V gene are MNHEY and SVGAGI. V was pared by 6 bases and J by 8 bases, with 19 bases between. The CDR3 is 15 amino acids. In DNA, the CDR3 is TGTGCCAGCAGACTGGACAGCCACGGTGTGGAAAAACTGTTTTTT. Its translation is CASRLDSHGVEKLFF.

This clone has a handful of counts. The chain couples TRBV7-2 to TRBJ2-5; a weak D match, TRBD1 (5 bases). The CDR3 contains 13 residues. Trimming pared 5 bases from V and 2 bases from J, leaving 9 bases between. Germline V CDR1 and CDR2: SGHTA, FQGNSA. The CDR3 spells CASSATEQETQYF. The CDR3 DNA sequence: TGTGCCAGCAGCGCGACAGAACAAGAGACCCAGTACTTC.

The V gene is TRBV7-8, the J gene TRBJ2-5; the D gene is possibly TRBD2 (7 bases). Germline loops: CDR1 SGHVS, CDR2 FQNEAQ. V shed 1 base and J shed 4 bases, with 10 bases lying between them. CDR3 length: 14 residues. The CDR3 reads CASSLEGGGETQYF. CDR3 nucleotides: TGTGCCAGCAGCTTAGAGGGGGGGGGAGAGACCCAGTACTTC.

The rearrangement joins TRBV28 to TRBJ2-5; 9 nucleotides match TRBD1. CDR1 is MDHEN and CDR2 is SYDVKM in the germline V gene. The CDR3 has 15 amino acids. Trimming cost V 3 bases and J 3 bases; bases outside gene matches: 5. The CDR3 nucleotides read TGTGCCAGCAGTTTGTGGGGACAGGGAAAAGAGACCCAGTACTTC. This encodes CASSLWGQGKETQYF.

V and J are TRBV28 and TRBJ1-4; D may be TRBD1 (6 bases). V lost 8 bases and J 7 bases, leaving 20 bases between the germline ends. CDR1 and CDR2 (germline): MDHEN, SYDVKM. The CDR3 length is 15 residues. The CDR3 coding sequence is TGTGCCAGCGCCCTCTCCGTTGGGGGCTCTGAAAAACTGTTTTTT. Translated, it gives CASALSVGGSEKLFF.

The chain carries TRBV6-5 and TRBJ2-3, with TRBD2 matching over 14 bases. This CDR3 is 15 amino acids long. Germline V gene sequence: CDR1 MNHEY, CDR2 SVGAGI. The trim removed 6 bases at V and 6 bases at J, leaving 5 bases unmatched. CDR3 DNA: TGTGCCAGCAGCCTGGGACTAGCGGGAGCCGATACGCAGTATTTT. Encoded protein: CASSLGLAGADTQYF.

This clone has a handful of counts. This sample includes further DNA sequences coding for the same CDR3. J is TRBJ1-5 and V is TRBV30, with D perhaps matching TRBD1 (5 bases). The CDR3 length is 13 residues. Germline V gene lookup returns CDR1 GTSNPN and CDR2 SVGIG (reference sequence). V was clipped by 3 bases and J by 0 bases, with 6 bases between them. The CDR3 region is CAWSRDSNQPQHF. CDR3 coding DNA: TGTGCCTGGAGCAGGGATAGCAATCAGCCCCAGCATTTT.

A few counts support this clone. The chain combines TRBV9 with TRBJ2-1; 9 positions match TRBD2. Unmatched junction bases numbered 15, after V lost 4 bases and J lost 4 bases. The germline gives CDR1 SGDLS, CDR2 YYNGEE. CDR3 length: 18 residues. The CDR3 region has the DNA TGTGCCAGCAGCACCCGACCGACTAGCGGAGCCCTATACAATGAGCAGTTCTTC. Residues: CASSTRPTSGALYNEQFF.

With regard to this clone: This CDR3 is also generated by other DNA sequences in the sample. The CDR3 region is CASSLQGAETQYF. In DNA form, the CDR3 reads TGTGCCAGCAGCTTGCAAGGGGCGGAGACCCAGTACTTC. V usage is TRBV5-4 and J usage is TRBJ2-5, with D perhaps matching TRBD1 (5 bases). The V end lost 1 base, the J end lost 5 bases, and 9 bases lay between the germline ends. The CDR3 covers 13 residues. The V gene's germline CDR1 is SGHNT and CDR2 YYREEE (reference sequence).

This chain connects TRBV7-9 to TRBJ2-1, with D possibly being TRBD2 (5 bases). The CDR3 runs 15 residues. Trimming removed 1 base at V and 6 bases at J, with 13 bases between. Germline lookup yields CDR1 SEHNR and CDR2 FQNEAQ (reference sequence). The CDR3: CASSLGTRFGNEQFF. As DNA, the CDR3 is TGTGCCAGCAGCTTAGGAACTAGATTCGGCAATGAGCAGTTCTTC.

This clone was detected once. The rearrangement uses TRBV5-1 and TRBJ2-2; a weak D match, TRBD1 (6 bases). Looked up from germline, CDR1 is SGHRS and CDR2 is YFSETQ. The ends were cut back, 0 bases at V and 5 bases at J, with 8 bases in the middle. The CDR3 is 14 amino acids. The CDR3 DNA reads TGCGCCAGCAGCTTGGACAGGGTGACCGGGGAGCTGTTTTTT. Protein: CASSLDRVTGELFF.

The chain combines TRBV7-2 with TRBJ2-1; TRBD2 aligns across 7 bases. With 1 base clipped from V and 4 bases from J, the junction kept 7 bases outside the gene matches. From germline, CDR1 is SGHTA and CDR2 FQGNSA. The CDR3 runs 16 residues. The CDR3 region has the DNA TGTGCCAGCAGCTTAGTGCGACTAGCCGTGTACAATGAGCAGTTCTTC. This gives the protein CASSLVRLAVYNEQFF.

V is TRBV6-4 and J is TRBJ2-1; 8 bases agree with TRBD2. The trim removed 3 bases at V and 6 bases at J, leaving 7 bases unmatched. This CDR3 contains 15 residues. The V gene's germline CDR1 is MRHNA and CDR2 SNTAGT. The chain's CDR3 is CASSDERETSNEQFF. In DNA, the CDR3 is TGTGCCAGCAGTGATGAGCGGGAGACGTCCAATGAGCAGTTCTTC.

This chain joins TRBV18 and TRBJ2-5, with a weak D call TRBD2 (5 bases). Looked up from germline, CDR1 is KGHSH and CDR2 is LQKENI. The germline V and J ends were trimmed by 1 base and 2 bases, with 8 bases remaining between them. This CDR3 has 14 residues. The CDR3 DNA follows: TGTGCCAGCTCACCACAGAGGGAACAAGAGACCCAGTACTTC. It yields the protein CASSPQREQETQYF.

The chain employs TRBV28 and TRBJ2-1, with a possible D match to TRBD2 (6 bases). CDR1 is MDHEN, CDR2 SYDVKM, per germline. Between the trimmed V and J ends, which lost 5 bases and 4 bases, there was a span of 18 bases. The CDR3 is 16 residues long. This CDR3 is CASSALSGEIYNEQFF. The CDR3 DNA follows: TGTGCCAGCAGTGCACTTTCGGGAGAAATTTACAATGAGCAGTTCTTC.

V is TRBV7-9 and J is TRBJ2-3, with TRBD2 identical over 7 bases. CDR1 SEHNR and CDR2 FQNEAQ come from the germline V gene (reference sequence). The length of the CDR3 is 16 residues. V dropped 10 bases and J dropped 2; count of bases not matched to a gene: 15. The CDR3 here is CATPRGSGPITDTQYF. The CDR3 DNA reads TGTGCCACCCCCCGGGGTAGCGGGCCGATCACAGATACGCAGTATTTT.

The V call is TRBV9, the J call TRBJ2-7, with 11 bases identical to TRBD2. V was pared by 0 bases and J by 4 bases, with 6 bases of the junction left unmatched. This CDR3 comprises 16 residues. Per the germline V gene, CDR1 is SGDLS and CDR2 is YYNGEE. The DNA of the CDR3 is TGTGCCAGCAGCGTAGCTGCTAGCGGGAGGACTTACGAGCAGTACTTC. Protein: CASSVAASGRTYEQYF.

With respect to this clone: Mismatch with germline at one junction end may stem from a read error. This chain joins TRBV7-9 and TRBJ2-7; TRBD2 agrees at 7 bases. The CDR3 has 12 residues. Germline assignment: CDR1 SEHNR and CDR2 FQNEAQ (reference sequence). The CDR3 bases are TGTTCCAGCAGCTTACGGGGGGACGAGCAGTACTTC. Protein sequence: CSSSLRGDEQYF.

The chain combines TRBV2 with TRBJ1-5, with 11 bases matching TRBD1. Looked up from germline, CDR1 is SNHLY and CDR2 is FYNNEI. CDR3 length: 14 residues. The junction had 0 bases not matched to a gene; V was cut back by 3 bases and J by 5 bases. The CDR3 here is CASSEDRGHQPQHF. The CDR3, as DNA: TGTGCCAGCAGTGAGGACAGGGGGCATCAGCCCCAGCATTTT.

This rearrangement joins TRBV27 to TRBJ2-5, with a tentative D call TRBD1 (5 bases). Between the trimmed V and J ends, which lost 6 bases and 1 base, there was a span of 6 bases. The CDR3 runs 12 residues. Germline V gives CDR1 MNHEY, CDR2 SMNVEV (reference sequence). The CDR3 loop reads CASSDSQETQYF. The CDR3 nucleotides are TGTGCCAGCAGCGACAGCCAAGAGACCCAGTACTTC.

J is TRBJ2-1 and V is TRBV6-6; 8 positions agree with TRBD2. The CDR3 loop spans 15 amino acids. CDR1 is MNHNY and CDR2 is SVGAGI in the germline V gene (reference sequence). The V segment lost 4 bases and the J segment 4 bases; nucleotides outside the gene matches: 6. The CDR3 DNA sequence: TGTGCCAGCAGTTTGGGACTAGAGGGGTACAATGAGCAGTTCTTC. Its translation is CASSLGLEGYNEQFF.

The V and J genes are TRBV7-8 and TRBJ2-1; TRBD2 agrees at 12 bases. This CDR3 has 18 amino acids. Germline trimming cut 4 bases from V and 9 bases from J; bases unmatched to any gene: 16. In germline, CDR1 is SGHVS, CDR2 FQNEAQ. CDR3 loop: CASSSSTRPSGRAAEQFF. In DNA form, the CDR3 reads TGTGCCAGCAGCTCCTCCACTCGTCCTAGCGGGAGGGCCGCTGAGCAGTTCTTC. Full variable domain (rest looked up from reference TRBV7-8 and TRBJ2-1): GAGVSQSPRYKVAKRGQDVALRCDPISGHVSLFWYQQALGQGPEFLTYFQNEAQLDKSGLPSDRFFAERPEGSVSTLKIQRTQQEDSAVYLCASSSSTRPSGRAAEQFFGPGTRLTVL.

The chain joins TRBV6-5 to TRBJ2-7, with 9 bases matching TRBD2. CDR1 and CDR2 (germline): MNHEY, SVGAGI. The ends lost 2 bases at V and 5 bases at J; junction bases unmatched: 7. The CDR3 is 15 residues long. The CDR3 sequence: CASSYGASGDHEQYF. CDR3 DNA: TGTGCCAGCAGTTACGGAGCTAGCGGGGACCACGAGCAGTACTTC.

The gene calls are TRBV2 and TRBJ1-1; 8 bases are a match to TRBD1. Germline values: CDR1 SNHLY, CDR2 FYNNEI. This CDR3 contains 21 residues. After removal of 7 bases from V and 1 base from J, the junction contained 26 bases not matched to a gene. The CDR3 spells CASTRARTGSGLASGNTEAFF. CDR3 DNA sequence: TGTGCCAGCACCAGAGCCCGGACAGGGTCGGGTTTGGCAAGTGGGAACACTGAAGCTTTCTTT. Full variable domain (missing parts from reference TRBV2 and TRBJ1-1): EPEVTQTPSHQVTQMGQEVILRCVPISNHLYFYWYRQILGQKVEFLVSFYNNEISEKSEIFDDQFSVERPDGSNFTLKIRSTKLEDSAMYFCASTRARTGSGLASGNTEAFFGQGTRLTVV.